This T cell receptor beta chain was documented in a study of T-cell memory formation after mild COVID-19 listed by TCRdb under 2021. Background on the whole study: Most TCR sequence clusters were specific to one of the two donors. Longitudinal TCRalpha and TCRbeta repertoire sequencing tracked T-cell clones expanding and contracting after mild COVID-19 in two donors. Two young, previously healthy adult volunteers made up the cohort, one male and one female. Paper-wide results and their limitations: The study covered only a couple of mild cases, and larger cohorts including severe cases with pre-infection samples were considered necessary. SARS-CoV-2 specificity was not confirmed for the second-wave clones peaking on day 37. The detection of some responding clones in pre-infection memory suggests that pre-existing cross-reactive memory T cells joined the SARS-CoV-2 response. Clones contracting from day 15 to 85 had balanced CD4/CD8 phenotypes, while a second wave expanding from day 15 to 37 was biased towards CD4+. Contracting CD4+ clones were found mainly in CM and EM memory subsets, while CD8+ clones were enriched in EMRA.

The data were produced on an Illumina NovaSeq 6000. TCRalpha and TCRbeta cDNA libraries were built by 5'RACE with constant-segment primers, adding sample barcodes and unique molecular identifiers. RNA was extracted from every sample with Trizol reagent. Library amplification was performed in two PCR steps, and a second sample barcode and Illumina TruSeq adapters were introduced in the second step. The libraries were sequenced on an Illumina NovaSeq using 2 x 150 bp paired-end reads. The paper's data handling went like this. The reads were demultiplexed and collapsed into UMI-guided consensus sequences using migec v1.2.7. Using mixcr v2.1.11, the UMI consensuses were aligned to TRA and TRB V and J templates and assembled into clonotypes. Clonotypes were classified as expanded or contracted when called significant by both edgeR and NoisET, with noise models trained on biological replicates. For edgeR calls, the thresholds were a false discovery rate-adjusted p below 0.01 and a log2 fold-change of 1. As an exploratory analysis of dynamics, max-normalized trajectories of the 1000 most abundant clonotypes were examined with PCA combined with hierarchical clustering. Separately sequenced CD4+ and CD8+ repertoires were used to assign a CD4 or CD8 phenotype to each responding clone. TCRdb applied fastp at Q25 and MiXCR to the public reads, then kept only in-frame beta chains. Identical CDR3 protein sequences are pooled into one entry, listed with their most common genes and DNA. TCRdb's processing, not the authors' own work, is the source of the V and J calls. The table for this sample lists roughly 130,000 distinct CDR3 sequences; over 15% of them were counted only once. The leading ten clones occupy 4.5% to 6.5% of the sample.

Ficoll-Paque density gradient centrifugation was used to isolate PBMCs. The table lists this clonotype with a few counts. Its antigen target is currently unknown. Base qualities are not provided; no much larger clone lies one nucleotide away. The CDR3 runs 14 amino acids, cysteine and phenylalanine included. The only DNA kept is the CDR3, 42 bases in frame from the first base. The junction carries 11 bases between V and J, which are trimmed by 0 bases and 5 bases respectively. The germline V gene sets CDR1 to SGDLS and CDR2 to YYNGEE. The V gene is TRBV9 and the J gene is TRBJ1-2, with the identity of the D gene unclear. This clonotype originated in a man between 18 and 29 years old who had mild COVID-19 (a few samples of this study predate the infection). The sample titles of this study are shuffled in the database, so cell type and time point are left out; the donor was told from shared clones. The sample taken for sequencing was PBMCs or a T cell subset sorted from them (not recorded which). The DNA sequence is TGTGCCAGCAGCGTAGGGGCACTTGGATATGGCTACACCTTC. Translation gives CASSVGALGYGYTF. Here the CDR3 is joined to the reference TRBV9 and TRBJ1-2 genes, and the full variable domain is: DSGVTQTPKHLITATGQRVTLRCSPRSGDLSVYWYQQSLDQGLQFLIQYYNGEERAKGNILERFSAQQFPDLHSELNLSSLELGDSALYFCASSVGALGYGYTFGSGTRLTVV.